The T cell receptor beta chain described here comes from a study of beta chain features in type 1 diabetes listed by TCRdb under 2018. About the study as a whole: Mean age, gender distribution, total cell number and subset yield were not different between patients and healthy donors. A total of roughly 100 million sorted cells were examined across all samples, and a strong correlation was observed between cell number per subset and RNA yield. The study compared the TCRB repertoires of sorted circulating CD4+ T cell subsets in recently diagnosed type 1 diabetes patients with those in matched healthy donors. Regulatory and stem cell-like memory subsets were isolated from only 8 patients and roughly 8 healthy donors, whereas naive and central memory subsets came from all 28 donors. General conclusions and limits of the study: PCR might favor shorter templates, but patient and control samples were amplified and corrected together, so any skew would affect both groups equally. At VDJ recombination sites, patients with type 1 diabetes made fewer insertions and deleted more nucleotides, a pattern implying thymic rearrangement abnormalities. Because cDNA was sequenced instead of genomic DNA, activated cells with high expression could be over-represented, although the groups did not differ in activation or CD3 levels. A moderate but significant shortening of TCRB CDR3 length was observed in type 1 diabetes patients in all four CD4+ subsets. Naive, central memory and regulatory TCRB repertoires appeared to be more similar among patients than among healthy donors. Only small numbers of individuals were included in the HLA sub-analyses, which left unresolved whether HLA type had any influence on TCRB rearrangement.

The High Capacity cDNA Reverse Transcription Kit was used to reverse transcribe all of the isolated RNA, meaning that expressed TCRB transcripts were what got sequenced. Naive, central memory and regulatory T cell samples underwent deep immunoSEQ sequencing, averaging roughly 3.5 million total reads per sample. Sorted cells were lysed in RLT buffer and RNA was extracted with DNase-treated RNeasy Micro or Mini kits, depending on cell number. To prevent cross-contamination, every cell subset was processed on its own, while patient and healthy donor samples were processed together. TCRB sequences were amplified from cDNA with the immunoSEQ multiplex PCR, producing 87-bp fragments spanning the CDR3 region. The amplicons were sequenced using the Illumina HiSeq platform. Processing in the source paper ran as follows. PCR bias was corrected computationally using synthetic template baselines, and reads within Hamming distance 2 were collapsed, with unmergeable singletons discarded. Reads were aligned against IMGT so that V, D and J genes, CDR3 length and insertions or deletions at six rearrangement sites could be assigned. Within each subset, clonotype counts were normalized to the number of sorted cells before true diversity and Gini coefficients were calculated with the tcR R package. The overlap coefficient, calculated on TCRB nucleotide sequences, was used to quantify repertoire sharing. In TCRdb, the immuneACCESS table is reduced to in-frame sequences with V and J assigned. These tables do not hold every clone; where another copy was compared, an unresolved V gene accounts for under half, and the others remain unexplained. The V and J calls and clone size were taken over from that table, and D and trimming were inferred from the DNA. For this sample there are about 340,000 clones; 6.5% to 10% appear just once. The top ten constitute under 0.5% of the sample.

Each donor gave one peripheral blood draw, averaging approximately 0.12 L, which was collected into heparinised tubes. A BD FACSAria II was used to sort naive, central memory, regulatory and stem cell-like memory CD4+ T cells with a panel that included CD45RO, CCR7, CD25, CD127, CD95 and CD27. All sorted populations exceeded 95% purity. Right away, PBMCs were isolated by Lymphoprep density gradient centrifugation and were stained directly, with no culture step. Samples were stained and sorted in pairs, with one healthy donor and one patient per experiment, so that batch effects were minimized. CDR1 and CDR2 (MDHEN, SYDVKM) derive from the germline V gene. Inclusive of the bounding cysteine and phenylalanine, the CDR3 is 16 residues long. Only the CDR3 DNA stays, 48 bases, in frame from base 1. Trimming takes 6 bases off V and 7 bases off J; junction bases not matched to a gene: 8. Turning to this clone: It lacks a known antigen. No base qualities exist here, and no much larger clone lies one base off it. The sample holds other DNA sequences that translate to the same CDR3.

The rearranged chain carries TRBV28 and TRBJ2-1, and TRBD2 aligns with 14 junction nucleotides. The sample comprised central memory CD4+ T cells from blood. This receptor was identified in a woman aged 18-35 years in good health. The CDR3 here reads CASSLLGTSGSNEQFF. In nucleotide form, the sequence is TGTGCCAGCAGCCTCCTGGGGACTAGCGGGAGTAATGAGCAGTTCTTC.